This T cell receptor (beta chain) was retrieved from a study of monozygotic twins with inflammatory bowel disease. This CDR3 region has 13 residues. The germline CDR1 and CDR2 sequences are SGHTA and FQGNSA. From its re-call of the 5' RACE reads, TCRdb lists each CDR3 protein once, without DNA. This sample's table reports more than 300,000 distinct CDR3 sequences. V usage is TRBV7-2 and J usage is TRBJ2-7; TCRdb returns TRBD2, unconfirmable since there is no DNA. The clonotype comes from a human donor with ulcerative colitis or Crohn's disease, or a healthy co-twin of an affected twin (not recorded which). Sequenced sample: blood. CDR3 protein: CASSSDSAYEQYF.